Listed below are T cell receptor beta chains from one sample, sequenced in a study of T cells in Graves' hyperthyroidism and ophthalmopathy. TCRdb reprocessed the multiplex PCR reads with MiXCR, giving one entry per CDR3 protein. The sample yields around 500,000 distinct CDR3 sequences, approximately 15% seen once. Material for sequencing was blood. Receptors were obtained from a woman younger than 30 with Graves' hyperthyroidism. Each CDR3 is given with its conserved first and last residue. D genes are given only for firm matches. Expanded clones get a size class; other rows say once, few or many, or leave the size out.

j_gene: TRBJ2-1
d_gene: .
abundance: many
v_gene: TRBV5-1
CDR3aa: CASSAWGAATYNEQFF
CDR3nt: TGCGCCAGCAGCGCCTGGGGAGCGGCAACCTACAATGAGCAGTTCTTC

j_gene: TRBJ2-1
d_gene: .
abundance: .
v_gene: TRBV2
CDR3aa: CASSEGQGPYNEQFF
CDR3nt: TGTGCCAGCAGTGAGGGGCAGGGCCCCTACAATGAGCAGTTCTTC

j_gene: TRBJ2-2
d_gene: .
abundance: few
v_gene: TRBV7-9
CDR3aa: CASSSGPANTGELFF
CDR3nt: TGTGCCAGCAGCTCCGGGCCGGCGAACACCGGGGAGCTGTTTTTT

j_gene: TRBJ1-1
d_gene: .
abundance: many
v_gene: TRBV9
CDR3aa: CASSAGRATEAFF
CDR3nt: TGTGCCAGCAGTGCAGGGAGGGCCACTGAAGCTTTCTTT

j_gene: TRBJ2-2
d_gene: TRBD1
abundance: few
v_gene: TRBV7-3
CDR3aa: CASRSGQSNTGELFF
CDR3nt: TGTGCCAGCAGATCGGGACAGTCGAACACCGGGGAGCTGTTTTTT

j_gene: TRBJ2-1
d_gene: .
abundance: few
v_gene: TRBV6-1
CDR3aa: CATRQFNEQFF
CDR3nt: TGTGCCACCCGACAGTTCAATGAGCAGTTCTTC

j_gene: TRBJ2-1
d_gene: .
abundance: many
v_gene: TRBV7-3
CDR3aa: CASSTSGEQFF
CDR3nt: TGTGCCAGCAGCACCTCGGGTGAGCAGTTCTTC

j_gene: TRBJ1-1
d_gene: .
abundance: many
v_gene: TRBV11-2
CDR3aa: CASSPQSGGTEAFF
CDR3nt: TGTGCCAGCAGCCCCCAGTCGGGAGGCACTGAAGCTTTCTTT

j_gene: TRBJ1-1
d_gene: .
abundance: many
v_gene: TRBV19
CDR3aa: CASTTTGRTEAFF
CDR3nt: TGTGCCAGTACTACAACAGGGAGGACTGAAGCTTTCTTT

j_gene: TRBJ1-2
d_gene: .
abundance: few
v_gene: TRBV7-9
CDR3aa: CASMENYGYTF
CDR3nt: TGTGCCAGCATGGAAAACTATGGCTACACCTTC

j_gene: TRBJ2-3
d_gene: .
abundance: many
v_gene: TRBV10-3
CDR3aa: CAISAVLDTQYF
CDR3nt: TGTGCCATCAGCGCAGTATTAGATACGCAGTATTTT

j_gene: TRBJ2-1
d_gene: TRBD2
abundance: many
v_gene: TRBV2
CDR3aa: CASRREGGDNEQFF
CDR3nt: TGTGCCAGCAGGAGGGAGGGTGGGGACAATGAGCAGTTCTTC

j_gene: TRBJ1-1
d_gene: .
abundance: .
v_gene: TRBV5-1
CDR3aa: CARRPFGQIDTEAFF
CDR3nt: TGCGCCAGGAGACCCTTTGGACAGATCGACACTGAAGCTTTCTTT

j_gene: TRBJ1-2
d_gene: .
abundance: .
v_gene: TRBV20-1
CDR3aa: CSARRGGRWGYGYTF
CDR3nt: TGCAGTGCTAGAAGAGGGGGGCGATGGGGTTATGGCTACACCTTC

j_gene: TRBJ2-6
d_gene: .
abundance: few
v_gene: TRBV19
CDR3aa: CASSTGLGANVLTF
CDR3nt: TGTGCCAGTAGTACAGGGCTTGGGGCCAACGTCCTGACTTTC

j_gene: TRBJ2-1
d_gene: .
abundance: many
v_gene: TRBV5-1
CDR3aa: CASSLEARSNSYNEQFF
CDR3nt: TGCGCCAGCAGCTTGGAGGCACGGAGCAACTCCTACAATGAGCAGTTCTTC

j_gene: TRBJ1-2
d_gene: TRBD1
abundance: many
v_gene: TRBV10-3
CDR3aa: CAISESQDRANYGYTF
CDR3nt: TGTGCCATCAGTGAGTCCCAGGACAGGGCTAACTATGGCTACACCTTC

j_gene: TRBJ2-7
d_gene: .
abundance: many
v_gene: TRBV11-3
CDR3aa: CASSPSKGYEQYF
CDR3nt: TGTGCCAGCAGCCCCAGTAAGGGCTACGAGCAGTACTTC

j_gene: TRBJ2-1
d_gene: .
abundance: .
v_gene: TRBV20-1
CDR3aa: CSAREIVDDEQFF
CDR3nt: TGCAGTGCTAGAGAGATCGTAGATGATGAGCAGTTCTTC

j_gene: TRBJ2-3
d_gene: .
abundance: many
v_gene: TRBV18
CDR3aa: CASSAGSDTQYF
CDR3nt: TGTGCCAGCTCAGCGGGAAGCGATACGCAGTATTTT

j_gene: TRBJ2-1
d_gene: .
abundance: many
v_gene: TRBV10-3
CDR3aa: CAISARDVDEQFF
CDR3nt: TGTGCCATCAGTGCGAGGGATGTAGATGAGCAGTTCTTC

j_gene: TRBJ2-5
d_gene: TRBD2
abundance: many
v_gene: TRBV7-2
CDR3aa: CASSSRLAVVVETQYF
CDR3nt: TGTGCCAGCAGCTCTCGACTAGCGGTGGTGGTAGAGACCCAGTACTTC

j_gene: TRBJ2-1
d_gene: .
abundance: many
v_gene: TRBV6-1
CDR3aa: CASSGVDEQFF
CDR3nt: TGTGCCAGCAGTGGAGTAGATGAGCAGTTCTTC

j_gene: TRBJ2-3
d_gene: .
abundance: many
v_gene: TRBV20-1
CDR3aa: CSPQGGLNTDTQYF
CDR3nt: TGCAGTCCTCAGGGGGGACTTAACACAGATACGCAGTATTTT

j_gene: TRBJ1-4
d_gene: TRBD1
abundance: once
v_gene: TRBV9
CDR3aa: CASNRQGANEKLFF
CDR3nt: TGTGCCAGCAACCGACAGGGGGCTAATGAAAAACTGTTTTTT

j_gene: TRBJ1-6
d_gene: TRBD1
abundance: many
v_gene: TRBV5-1
CDR3aa: CASRRDRGESPLHF
CDR3nt: TGCGCCAGCAGGAGGGACAGGGGGGAATCACCCCTCCACTTT

j_gene: TRBJ2-2
d_gene: TRBD1
abundance: few
v_gene: TRBV2
CDR3aa: CASTGTGRGELFF
CDR3nt: TGTGCCAGCACCGGGACAGGGAGGGGGGAGCTGTTTTTT

j_gene: TRBJ2-1
d_gene: TRBD2
abundance: few
v_gene: TRBV19
CDR3aa: CADLEREWVDEQFF
CDR3nt: TGTGCCGATTTAGAGCGGGAGTGGGTCGATGAGCAGTTCTTC

j_gene: TRBJ2-1
d_gene: .
abundance: once
v_gene: TRBV7-3
CDR3aa: CASSPPPERGYNEQFF
CDR3nt: TGTGCCAGCAGCCCCCCACCGGAAAGAGGATACAATGAGCAGTTCTTC

j_gene: TRBJ1-5
d_gene: .
abundance: many
v_gene: TRBV6-5
CDR3aa: CASSYSFPRGQPQHF
CDR3nt: TGTGCCAGCAGTTACTCATTTCCGAGGGGTCAGCCCCAGCATTTT

j_gene: TRBJ2-5
d_gene: TRBD2
abundance: many
v_gene: TRBV6-2/TRBV6-3
CDR3aa: CASSYSTTSGEKETQYF
CDR3nt: TGTGCCAGCAGTTACTCTACGACTAGCGGGGAAAAAGAGACCCAGTACTTC

j_gene: TRBJ2-3
d_gene: .
abundance: many
v_gene: TRBV5-1
CDR3aa: CASSLAREIDTQYF
CDR3nt: TGCGCCAGCAGCTTGGCCAGGGAGATAGATACGCAGTATTTT

j_gene: TRBJ2-5
d_gene: .
abundance: many
v_gene: TRBV12-5
CDR3aa: CASGLSEVGETQYF
CDR3nt: TGTGCTAGTGGCCTCAGCGAGGTGGGAGAGACCCAGTACTTC

j_gene: TRBJ1-1
d_gene: TRBD1
abundance: many
v_gene: TRBV20-1
CDR3aa: CSAIQGAPTEAFF
CDR3nt: TGCAGTGCTATTCAGGGGGCGCCCACTGAAGCTTTCTTT

j_gene: TRBJ2-1
d_gene: TRBD2
abundance: .
v_gene: TRBV29-1
CDR3aa: CSGTSGSKYNEQFF
CDR3nt: TGCAGCGGGACTAGCGGGAGTAAGTACAATGAGCAGTTCTTC

j_gene: TRBJ2-7
d_gene: .
abundance: many
v_gene: TRBV28
CDR3aa: CASSSSGTPQGLYEQYF
CDR3nt: TGTGCCAGCAGCTCTTCCGGGACACCTCAGGGATTATACGAGCAGTACTTC

j_gene: TRBJ1-4
d_gene: TRBD1
abundance: .
v_gene: TRBV7-9
CDR3aa: CASSSGQGTGEKLFF
CDR3nt: TGTGCCAGCAGCTCGGGACAGGGCACGGGGGAAAAACTGTTTTTT

j_gene: TRBJ2-1
d_gene: .
abundance: many
v_gene: TRBV7-2
CDR3aa: CASRFPGYNEQFF
CDR3nt: TGTGCCAGCAGATTCCCCGGCTACAATGAGCAGTTCTTC

j_gene: TRBJ1-2
d_gene: TRBD1
abundance: many
v_gene: TRBV27
CDR3aa: CASSPGEGAGYGYTF
CDR3nt: TGTGCCAGCAGCCCCGGTGAGGGGGCTGGCTATGGCTACACCTTC

j_gene: TRBJ2-3
d_gene: TRBD2
abundance: many
v_gene: TRBV7-2
CDR3aa: CASSLTSGPADTQYF
CDR3nt: TGTGCCAGCAGCTTGACTAGCGGCCCGGCAGATACGCAGTATTTT

j_gene: TRBJ1-5
d_gene: .
abundance: many
v_gene: TRBV6-1
CDR3aa: CASSEQLNQPQHF
CDR3nt: TGTGCCTCATCCGAACAGCTAAATCAGCCCCAGCATTTT

j_gene: TRBJ2-3
d_gene: .
abundance: .
v_gene: TRBV20-1
CDR3aa: CSARGGAPSTDTQYF
CDR3nt: TGCAGTGCTAGGGGGGGGGCGCCCAGCACAGATACGCAGTATTTT

j_gene: TRBJ2-4
d_gene: .
abundance: few
v_gene: TRBV25-1
CDR3aa: CASSEWGSSGGSIQYF
CDR3nt: TGTGCCAGCAGTGAATGGGGGAGCTCAGGAGGTAGCATTCAGTACTTC

j_gene: TRBJ1-1
d_gene: .
abundance: .
v_gene: TRBV29-1
CDR3aa: CSVDRVLGTEASF
CDR3nt: TGCAGCGTGGATAGGGTCCTCGGGACTGAAGCTTCCTTT

j_gene: TRBJ2-7
d_gene: .
abundance: many
v_gene: TRBV27
CDR3aa: CASSLWGSSYEQYF
CDR3nt: TGTGCCAGCAGTTTGTGGGGGAGCTCCTACGAGCAGTACTTC

j_gene: TRBJ1-1
d_gene: TRBD1
abundance: many
v_gene: TRBV27
CDR3aa: CASSFETTGVLTEAFF
CDR3nt: TGTGCCAGCAGTTTCGAAACTACAGGGGTATTGACTGAAGCTTTCTTT

j_gene: TRBJ2-1
d_gene: .
abundance: many
v_gene: TRBV6-2/TRBV6-3
CDR3aa: CASRFRGLREQFF
CDR3nt: TGTGCCAGTCGATTTAGGGGACTCCGTGAGCAGTTCTTC

j_gene: TRBJ2-1
d_gene: TRBD2
abundance: .
v_gene: TRBV2
CDR3aa: CASSLISGRYNEQFF
CDR3nt: TGTGCCAGCAGTCTTATTAGCGGGAGGTACAATGAGCAGTTCTTC

j_gene: TRBJ1-1
d_gene: .
abundance: few
v_gene: TRBV30
CDR3aa: CALSGGGQAFF
CDR3nt: TGTGCCCTCTCGGGGGGGGGTCAAGCTTTCTTT

j_gene: TRBJ2-7
d_gene: TRBD2
abundance: many
v_gene: TRBV19
CDR3aa: CASSEVAGPTEQYF
CDR3nt: TGTGCCAGTAGCGAGGTAGCGGGACCCACTGAGCAGTACTTC

j_gene: TRBJ1-5
d_gene: .
abundance: many
v_gene: TRBV12-5
CDR3aa: CASGLPNQPQHF
CDR3nt: TGTGCTAGTGGTTTGCCTAATCAGCCCCAGCATTTT

j_gene: TRBJ2-1
d_gene: .
abundance: many
v_gene: TRBV25-1
CDR3aa: CASSETGQAYNEQFF
CDR3nt: TGTGCCAGCAGTGAAACGGGGCAGGCTTACAATGAGCAGTTCTTC

j_gene: TRBJ2-1
d_gene: .
abundance: many
v_gene: TRBV12-3/TRBV12-4
CDR3aa: CASSPRDNWVNNEQFF
CDR3nt: TGTGCCAGCAGTCCCCGGGACAACTGGGTGAACAATGAGCAGTTCTTC

j_gene: TRBJ2-2
d_gene: .
abundance: .
v_gene: TRBV10-3
CDR3aa: CAISESGGANAGELFF
CDR3nt: TGTGCCATCAGTGAGTCTGGGGGAGCGAACGCCGGGGAGCTGTTTTTT

j_gene: TRBJ1-2
d_gene: .
abundance: many
v_gene: TRBV27
CDR3aa: CASSFRQLDYGYTF
CDR3nt: TGTGCCAGCAGTTTTCGGCAATTAGACTATGGCTACACCTTC

j_gene: TRBJ1-3
d_gene: .
abundance: .
v_gene: TRBV20-1
CDR3aa: CSARDLDDLTSGNTIYF
CDR3nt: TGCAGTGCTAGAGACCTGGACGACTTAACCTCTGGAAACACCATATATTTT

j_gene: TRBJ2-1
d_gene: TRBD2
abundance: many
v_gene: TRBV27
CDR3aa: CASSRTPLLAGRYNEQFF
CDR3nt: TGTGCCAGCAGCCGCACCCCACTACTAGCGGGAAGGTACAATGAGCAGTTCTTC

j_gene: TRBJ2-2
d_gene: .
abundance: many
v_gene: TRBV11-3
CDR3aa: CASSLDRSTGELFF
CDR3nt: TGTGCCAGCAGCTTAGATAGGTCCACCGGGGAGCTGTTTTTT

j_gene: TRBJ1-6
d_gene: .
abundance: many
v_gene: TRBV12-3/TRBV12-4
CDR3aa: CASSPGGGNYNSPLHF
CDR3nt: TGTGCCAGCAGTCCCGGCGGGGGTAACTATAATTCACCCCTCCACTTT